What follows are 21 T cell receptor beta chains derived from one specimen sequenced in a study of cytomegalovirus exposure and HLA in healthy donors. In the PCR, 60 Vbeta and 13 Jbeta primers were used. Profiled with immunoSEQ multiplex PCR; TCRdb holds only in-frame clones, not every one. The sample lists under 200,000 clones, roughly 80% occurring once. The sample comprised PBMCs. The receptors stem from a woman aged 50 to 60 in good health and CMV-seropositive.

The J gene is TRBJ1-4, the V gene TRBV2; possibly TRBD1 for D (6 bases). The CDR3 has 13 amino acids. Germline V gene data show CDR1 as SNHLY and CDR2 as FYNNEI. Trimming took 4 bases from V and 5 from J, leaving 8 bases between them. The CDR3 protein is CASSGTENEKLFF. The CDR3 DNA follows: TGTGCCAGCAGTGGGACAGAGAATGAAAAACTGTTTTTT.

The genes are TRBV29-1 and TRBJ2-3, with 10 nucleotides matching TRBD1. V lost 2 bases, J lost 0 bases, and 17 bases stayed unmatched. The CDR3 extends over 20 amino acids. Germline CDR1 is SQVTM and CDR2 is ANQGSEA. The DNA of the CDR3 is TGCAGCGTTGAACCTGGGACAGGGGTTCCCCAATACCCTAGCACAGATACGCAGTATTTT. It codes for CSVEPGTGVPQYPSTDTQYF.

The chain has TRBV5-4 and TRBJ1-4; TRBD1 agrees at 8 bases. V lost 4 bases, J lost 7 bases, and 15 bases stayed unmatched. The CDR3 has 17 residues. Germline V gene data show CDR1 as SGHNT and CDR2 as YYREEE (reference sequence). CDR3 sequence (DNA): TGTGCCAGCAGCCTAAACTTTCACAGGGGGGAACGTGAAAAACTGTTTTTT. Protein: CASSLNFHRGEREKLFF.

The V gene is TRBV4-1, the J gene TRBJ1-1, with D possibly matching TRBD1 (6 bases). V was pared by 3 bases and J by 6 bases, with 14 bases between. Germline CDR1 MGHRA, CDR2 YSYEKL. The CDR3 totals 14 residues. The CDR3 nucleotides are TGCGCCAGCAGCCATCTGGGGGCGGTCCCTGAAGCTTTCTTT. Its protein is CASSHLGAVPEAFF.

The chain uses TRBV5-6 and TRBJ1-1, with 12 bases fitting TRBD1. Germline V gene data show CDR1 as SGHDT and CDR2 as YYEEEE. The V segment lost 4 bases and the J segment 5 bases; nucleotides outside the gene matches: 3. The CDR3 runs to 14 residues. The DNA of the CDR3 is TGTGCCAGCAGCAGGGACAGGGGGCGAACTGAAGCTTTCTTT. This encodes CASSRDRGRTEAFF.

The J gene is TRBJ2-3, the V gene TRBV7-2; D is possibly TRBD2 (6 bases). Trimming removed 1 base from V and 2 bases from J, with 19 bases in between. Germline V CDR1 and CDR2: SGHTA, FQGNSA. CDR3 length equals 18 residues. CDR3 residues: CASSLGLISAGYTDTQYF. As DNA, the CDR3 is TGTGCCAGCAGCTTAGGGTTGATATCGGCGGGGTACACAGATACGCAGTATTTT.

The chain employs TRBV29-1 and TRBJ1-1, with TRBD1 matching over 7 bases. The CDR3 runs 12 residues. The J segment lost 4 bases and the V segment lost 6 bases, leaving 5 bases of the junction unmatched. Germline V CDR1 and CDR2: SQVTM, ANQGSEA. The CDR3 protein is CSVRQGVTEAFF. The CDR3 DNA reads TGCAGCGTACGACAGGGAGTCACTGAAGCTTTCTTT.

The chain employs TRBV5-1 and TRBJ2-7, with D uncertain. V was clipped by 4 bases and J by 3 bases, with 11 bases between them. Germline V CDR1 and CDR2: SGHRS, YFSETQ. The CDR3 contains 13 residues. The CDR3 loop is CASSPGSGYEQYF. CDR3 bases: TGCGCCAGCAGCCCAGGATCCGGCTACGAGCAGTACTTC. Filled out from reference TRBV5-1 and TRBJ2-7, the complete variable domain reads KAGVTQTPRYLIKTRGQQVTLSCSPISGHRSVSWYQQTPGQGLQFLFEYFSETQRNKGNFPGRFSGRQFSNSRSEMNVSTLELGDSALYLCASSPGSGYEQYFGPGTRLTVT.

The chain carries TRBV4-2 and TRBJ2-7; the D is unclear. In germline, CDR1 is LGHNA, CDR2 YNFKEQ. Trimming stripped 0 bases from V and 0 bases from J, with 9 bases between. CDR3 size: 15 residues. The CDR3 sequence is CASSQDTGFSYEQYF. As DNA, the CDR3 is TGTGCCAGCAGCCAAGATACCGGGTTCTCCTACGAGCAGTACTTC.

The chain recombines TRBV7-3 with TRBJ1-2; TRBD1 matches at 10 bases. V shed 1 base and J 11 bases; nucleotides not matched to a gene: 4. There are 13 residues in the CDR3. Germline CDR1 reads SGHTA; CDR2 reads FQGTGA. Here the CDR3 reads CASSLKGTGVYTF. The CDR3, as DNA: TGTGCCAGCAGCTTAAAGGGGACAGGGGTTTACACCTTC.

The chain is built from TRBV2 and TRBJ1-2; no clear D gene. Germline loops: CDR1 SNHLY, CDR2 FYNNEI. This CDR3 spans 12 amino acids. Trimming cost V 5 bases and J 3 bases, with 7 bases left between them. This chain's CDR3 is CASSSSDYGYTF. The CDR3, as DNA: TGTGCCAGCAGTTCCAGCGACTATGGCTACACCTTC.

The chain carries TRBV18 and TRBJ2-7, with a weak D call TRBD2 (6 bases). CDR3 length: 14 residues. CDR1 is KGHSH and CDR2 is LQKENI in the germline V gene. V lost 1 base and J 7 bases, leaving 14 bases between the germline ends. CDR3 coding DNA: TGTGCCAGCTCACCACTGCCTAGCGCAAAGGAGCAGTACTTC. Translating gives CASSPLPSAKEQYF.

The V call is TRBV2, the J call TRBJ1-2; 7 nucleotides agree with TRBD1. Trimming at V came to 6 bases and at J to 4 bases, leaving 8 bases not matched to a gene. This CDR3 contains 14 residues. Germline lookup yields CDR1 SNHLY and CDR2 FYNNEI. CDR3: CASRDRQGLYGYTF. CDR3 coding DNA: TGTGCCAGCAGAGATCGACAGGGACTCTATGGCTACACCTTC.

The rearrangement uses TRBV5-1 and TRBJ2-3; 10 nucleotides align to TRBD1. From germline, CDR1 is SGHRS and CDR2 YFSETQ. The CDR3 spans 14 residues. V lost 8 bases and J lost 6; bases outside the gene matches: 9. CDR3 bases: TGCGCCAGTGGACCGGGACAGGGGCAGGATACGCAGTATTTT. Its translation is CASGPGQGQDTQYF.

This chain joins TRBV9 and TRBJ1-1; a weak D match, TRBD1 (5 bases). CDR1 SGDLS and CDR2 YYNGEE come from the germline V gene. V was cut by 3 bases and J by 1 base, with 7 bases left in between. The CDR3 is 13 residues long. The CDR3 DNA reads TGTGCCAGCAGCGGAAGGGGGAACACTGAAGCTTTCTTT. The encoded protein is CASSGRGNTEAFF.

The V and J genes are TRBV9 and TRBJ1-6; 9 bases align to TRBD1. This CDR3 is built from 15 residues. The V and J ends lost 4 bases and 9 bases, in that order; junction bases with no gene match: 8. The germline gives CDR1 SGDLS, CDR2 YYNGEE. The chain's CDR3 is CASSPTGTGSSPLHF. The CDR3 DNA sequence: TGTGCCAGCAGCCCAACCGGGACAGGGTCTTCACCCCTCCACTTT.

In DNA, the CDR3 is TGTGCCAGCAGGGGGACTCCTGGGGAGCAGTACTTC. Its protein is CASRGTPGEQYF. This chain connects TRBV6-6 to TRBJ2-7; D is perhaps TRBD2 (6 bases). This CDR3 has 12 residues. Trimming pared 6 bases from V and 7 bases from J, leaving 13 bases between. CDR1 is MNHNY and CDR2 is SVGAGI in the germline V gene (reference sequence).

The chain is built from TRBV19 and TRBJ2-3; maybe TRBD1 (5 bases). With 7 bases removed from V and 6 bases from J, the gap between germline ends came to 17 bases. The V gene's germline CDR1 is LNHDA and CDR2 SQIVND (reference sequence). This CDR3 is built from 14 residues. The CDR3 is CASTRTRESDTQYF. The CDR3 DNA reads as TGTGCCAGTACTAGGACCAGGGAATCGGATACGCAGTATTTT.

The rearrangement joins TRBV4-2 to TRBJ2-5; D is possibly TRBD1 (6 bases). The CDR3 covers 15 residues. Trimming shortened V by 0 bases and J by 2 bases, and 10 bases separated the two germline ends. Per the germline V gene, CDR1 is LGHNA and CDR2 is YNFKEQ. CDR3 coding DNA: TGTGCCAGCAGCCAAGAACAGGGTCCACAAGAGACCCAGTACTTC. Its translation is CASSQEQGPQETQYF.

This clone was seen a single time. This chain connects TRBV27 to TRBJ1-1, with D perhaps TRBD1 (6 bases). V lost 5 bases to trimming and J lost 4 bases, with 14 bases between them. CDR1 is MNHEY and CDR2 is SMNVEV in the germline V gene (reference sequence). This CDR3 is built from 14 residues. The CDR3 DNA reads TGTGCCAGCAGTAGGGGGGGGCCCCCCACTGAAGCTTTCTTT. This codes for CASSRGGPPTEAFF.

The V and J genes are TRBV11-2 and TRBJ2-3; 8 positions agree with TRBD2. Germline V gene sequence: CDR1 SGHAT, CDR2 FQNNGV. Losses at the gene ends were 3 bases for V and 5 bases for J; bases not matched to a gene: 1. This CDR3 has 13 amino acids. CDR3 residues: CASSLGLVDTQYF. The CDR3, as DNA: TGTGCCAGCAGCTTGGGACTAGTAGATACGCAGTATTTT.